These T cell receptor beta chains were read from a single sample in a study of T cell responses to AZD1222 COVID-19 vaccine. Profiling relied on immunoSEQ multiplex PCR, and the TCRdb table lists in-frame clones only, not all of them. The table has 170,000 or so clones, 90% seen once; the top ten hold 2.5% to 3.5%. Sequenced material: peripheral blood, taken on day 0 of AZD1222 vaccination. Every receptor here comes from an adult in good health. Each CDR3 is given with its conserved first and last residue. The D gene is left open where the match is weak. Not all rows give a size; the values are once, few, many and, for expanded clones, a class.

d_call,j_call,v_call,cdr3_length,clone_size,cdr3_aa,cdr3_nt
.,TRBJ1-2,TRBV4-1,11,.,CASSQGFGLTF,TGCGCCAGCAGCCAAGGATTTGGCCTCACCTTC
.,TRBJ2-4,TRBV29-1,12,once,CSVEVAKNIQYF,TGCAGCGTTGAAGTCGCCAAAAACATTCAGTACTTC
TRBD2,TRBJ2-3,TRBV7-8,13,.,CASLRAGTDTQYF,TGTGCCAGCCTCCGAGCGGGGACCGATACGCAGTATTTT
TRBD1,TRBJ1-2,TRBV6-2/TRBV6-3,16,.,CASSVARDRINYGYTF,TGTGCCAGCAGCGTCGCCCGGGACAGAATTAACTATGGCTACACCTTC
.,TRBJ1-2,TRBV7-2,14,.,CASSPTRGNYGYTF,TGTGCCAGCAGCCCCACGAGGGGTAACTATGGCTACACCTTC
.,TRBJ1-5,TRBV5-4,12,.,CASSLDQQPQHF,TGTGCCAGCAGCTTGGATCAACAGCCCCAGCATTTT
.,TRBJ2-7,TRBV27,12,.,CASSLKVYEQYF,TGTGCCAGCAGTTTAAAAGTTTACGAGCAGTACTTC
.,TRBJ1-4,TRBV3-1/TRBV3-2,15,.,CASSQTVATNEKLFF,TGTGCCAGCAGCCAAACTGTTGCAACTAATGAAAAACTGTTTTTT
.,TRBJ2-2,TRBV5-6,17,.,CASSPPGGAFPTGELFF,TGTGCCAGCAGCCCACCAGGGGGGGCGTTTCCAACCGGGGAGCTGTTTTTT
.,TRBJ1-2,TRBV7-2,14,.,CASSSLALTHGYTF,TGTGCCAGCAGCTCCCTGGCCTTGACCCATGGCTACACCTTC
.,TRBJ2-7,TRBV6-5,11,.,CATAGTYEQYF,TGTGCCACCGCGGGGACTTACGAGCAGTACTTC
.,TRBJ1-4,TRBV7-2,14,once,CASSPRRGGDRLFF,TGTGCCAGCAGCCCGCGGAGGGGGGGGGATAGACTGTTTTTT
TRBD1,TRBJ2-7,TRBV5-4,16,.,CASSRRTGGKSLEQYF,TGTGCCAGCAGCCGCCGGACAGGGGGCAAAAGTCTCGAGCAGTACTTC
.,TRBJ1-2,TRBV6-2/TRBV6-3,13,.,CASSYSPSYGYTF,TGTGCCAGCAGTTACAGTCCGTCCTATGGCTACACCTTC
.,TRBJ1-5,TRBV12-3/TRBV12-4,13,.,CASSRDSNQPQHF,TGTGCCAGCAGCCGGGACAGCAATCAGCCCCAGCATTTT
.,TRBJ2-5,TRBV14,18,once,CASSQEGGVRLARETQYF,TGTGCCAGCAGCCAAGAAGGGGGGGTGAGACTAGCTCGAGAGACCCAGTACTTC
.,TRBJ2-7,TRBV6-1,15,.,CASSDTGTPSYEQYF,TGTGCCAGCAGTGACACCGGGACTCCTTCCTACGAGCAGTACTTC
TRBD2,TRBJ2-2,TRBV7-6,17,.,CASSAASSGGASGELFF,TGTGCCAGCAGCGCCGCTTCTAGCGGGGGGGCTTCCGGGGAGCTGTTTTTT
TRBD1,TRBJ1-1,TRBV2,14,.,CASRTRTGNTEAFF,TGTGCCAGCAGGACCCGGACAGGGAACACTGAAGCTTTCTTT
.,TRBJ2-4,TRBV5-1,12,.,CASSLQGNIQYF,TGCGCCAGCAGCCTGCAGGGGAACATTCAGTACTTC
.,TRBJ1-4,TRBV6-5,10,few,CASSLRGEDF,TGTGCCAGCAGCCTCCGGGGGGAAGATTTT
TRBD2,TRBJ2-5,TRBV9,15,.,CASSVATGGSETQYF,TGTGCCAGCAGCGTAGCTACGGGGGGTAGTGAGACCCAGTACTTC
TRBD1,TRBJ1-1,TRBV3-1/TRBV3-2,14,.,CASSQRTGGTEAFF,TGTGCCAGCAGCCAGCGGACAGGGGGCACTGAAGCTTTCTTT
.,TRBJ1-1,TRBV2,15,.,CASGQGRTLNTEAFF,TGTGCCAGCGGGCAGGGGCGGACCTTGAACACTGAAGCTTTCTTT
TRBD1,TRBJ2-7,TRBV30,15,.,CAWTGYRDSPYEQYF,TGTGCCTGGACGGGATACCGGGACAGTCCCTACGAGCAGTACTTC
.,TRBJ2-6,TRBV30,15,.,CAWSVQVLGANVLTF,TGTGCCTGGAGTGTACAGGTGCTTGGGGCCAACGTCCTGACTTTC
TRBD1,TRBJ1-1,TRBV18,16,.,CASSKGQGAGNTEAFF,TGTGCCAGCTCAAAGGGACAGGGGGCCGGGAACACTGAAGCTTTCTTT
.,TRBJ2-3,TRBV6-2/TRBV6-3,17,.,CASSYSDRSAGTDTQYF,TGTGCCAGCAGTTACTCAGACAGGTCGGCTGGCACAGATACGCAGTATTTT
.,TRBJ1-5,TRBV7-8,13,.,CASRGDSNQPQHF,TGTGCCAGCAGGGGGGACAGCAATCAGCCCCAGCATTTT
.,TRBJ1-2,TRBV5-1,14,.,CASSLPDSSHGYTF,TGCGCCAGCAGCTTGCCGGACAGTAGCCATGGCTACACCTTC